The 21 T cell receptor beta chains below were found in one sample sequenced in a study of metastatic and nonmetastatic thyroid tumors. TCRdb ran MiXCR on the PCR reads. Of about 56,000 clones listed, 25% to 35% are singletons. Thyroid surgery had not been preceded by any treatment in any patient. Sequencing was done on a sample of blood. The origin of the receptors is a female donor with papillary thyroid cancer or a benign thyroid nodule (not recorded which). Some clones in this sample may be carry-over from other donors' samples.

V usage is TRBV20-1 and J usage is TRBJ2-2, with a weak D call TRBD2 (6 bases). The CDR3 consists of 14 residues. CDR1 is DFQATT, CDR2 SNEGSKA, per germline (reference sequence). V gave up 1 base and J gave up 2 bases, with 8 bases separating them. CDR3 sequence (DNA): TGCAGTGCTAGAGGAGGACTAAACACCGGGGAGCTGTTTTTT. Its protein is CSARGGLNTGELFF.

Remarks on this clone: Germline is not matched at one junction end, which may reflect a read error. V usage is TRBV6-5 and J usage is TRBJ2-3, with TRBD2 matching over 7 bases. The CDR3 is 15 residues long. Germline V gene data show CDR1 as MNHEY and CDR2 as SVGAGI. The CDR3 DNA follows: TGTGTCAGCAGTTACTCGGGGGGAGTACCAGATACGCAGTATTTT. Protein product: CVSSYSGGVPDTQYF.

The genes are TRBV18 and TRBJ2-7, with no clear D. This CDR3 comprises 11 residues. Germline CDR1 is KGHSH and CDR2 is LQKENI. V was clipped by 2 bases and J by 5 bases, with 4 bases between them. This CDR3 reads CASSPRDEQYF. CDR3 coding DNA: TGTGCCAGCTCACCAAGAGACGAGCAGTACTTC. The full variable domain, completed using reference TRBV18 and TRBJ2-7, is NAGVMQNPRHLVRRRGQEARLRCSPMKGHSHVYWYRQLPEEGLKFMVYLQKENIIDESGMPKERFSAEFPKEGPSILRIQQVVRGDSAAYFCASSPRDEQYFGPGTRLTVT.

The V and J genes are TRBV7-2 and TRBJ2-4; no clear D gene. The germline CDR1 and CDR2 sequences are SGHTA and FQGNSA. The CDR3 is 11 residues long. Trimming removed 4 bases at V and 10 bases at J, with 8 bases between. CDR3 amino acids: CASSSQEIQYF. The CDR3 nucleotides read TGTGCCAGCAGCTCCCAAGAAATTCAGTACTTC.

In its sample, this clone was seen a few times. This chain connects TRBV7-8 to TRBJ1-5; weak D call: TRBD1 (6 bases). The germline CDR1 and CDR2 sequences are SGHVS and FQNEAQ. This CDR3 comprises 18 residues. Trimming removed 5 bases at V and 0 bases at J, with 20 bases between. The CDR3 reads CASSRSGQSFSSNQPQHF. The CDR3 DNA follows: TGTGCCAGCAGCCGTAGCGGACAGTCCTTTTCTAGCAATCAGCCCCAGCATTTT.

This chain connects TRBV6-1 to TRBJ1-2, with D perhaps TRBD1 (6 bases). V was trimmed by 2 bases and J by 3 bases, leaving 10 bases between them. This CDR3 spans 14 amino acids. Germline-derived CDR1 and CDR2 are MNHNS and SASEGT. The DNA of the CDR3 is TGTGCCAGCAGTGAAACGGCAGGGGACTATGGCTACACCTTC. The encoded protein is CASSETAGDYGYTF.

This clone was counted between two and nine times. The rearrangement joins TRBV6-1 to TRBJ1-6; D is undetermined. CDR1 is MNHNS and CDR2 is SASEGT in the germline V gene. Trimming removed 7 bases from V and 3 bases from J, with 13 bases in between. This CDR3 is built from 15 residues. The CDR3 sequence: CASKSGSNYNSPLHF. The CDR3 nucleotides read TGTGCCAGCAAATCGGGAAGTAACTATAATTCACCCCTCCACTTT.

This clone was detected a few times. The chain uses TRBV6-1 and TRBJ2-7; D not certain. The germline V gene encodes CDR1 MNHNS and CDR2 SASEGT. The CDR3 is 10 residues long. V was pared by 4 bases and J by 5 bases, with 3 bases between. DNA for the CDR3: TGTGCCAGCAGTGTCCACGAGCAGTACTTC. Translating gives CASSVHEQYF.

The chain is built from TRBV7-9 and TRBJ2-5; 10 positions agree with TRBD2. Germline loops: CDR1 SEHNR, CDR2 FQNEAQ (reference sequence). J gave up 3 bases and V 3 bases, and 10 bases lay outside the gene matches. This CDR3 has 17 amino acids. CDR3 in amino acids: CASSFPVRLAGEETQYF. CDR3 coding DNA: TGTGCCAGCAGCTTTCCGGTCCGCCTAGCGGGAGAAGAGACCCAGTACTTC.

This clone turned up a few times. V gene TRBV28 combines with J gene TRBJ2-7; 14 nucleotides agree with TRBD2. J lost 3 bases, V lost 8 bases, and 3 bases had no gene match. Germline-derived CDR1 and CDR2 are MDHEN and SYDVKM. CDR3 size: 14 residues. DNA for the CDR3: TGTGCCAGCGGGACTAGCGGGAGAGGCTACGAGCAGTACTTC. It codes for CASGTSGRGYEQYF.

This clone came up once. The V call is TRBV7-8, the J call TRBJ2-7, with a tentative D call TRBD2 (6 bases). The length of the CDR3 is 13 residues. V dropped 3 bases and J dropped 4 bases, with 10 bases sitting between them. The germline V gene encodes CDR1 SGHVS and CDR2 FQNEAQ. The CDR3 nucleotides are TGTGCCAGCAGCTTGGCGGGACCTTACGAGCAGTACTTC. Translated: CASSLAGPYEQYF. Variable domain in full (rest from reference TRBV7-8 and TRBJ2-7): GAGVSQSPRYKVAKRGQDVALRCDPISGHVSLFWYQQALGQGPEFLTYFQNEAQLDKSGLPSDRFFAERPEGSVSTLKIQRTQQEDSAVYLCASSLAGPYEQYFGPGTRLTVT.

With regard to this clone: The junction and the germline gene differ at one end; a read error may be behind it. The genes are TRBV6-8 and TRBJ2-3, with TRBD2 matching 7 bases. CDR1 MNHGY and CDR2 SAAAGT come from the germline V gene. CDR3 length: 14 amino acids. The CDR3: CAIKALASTETQYF. DNA of the CDR3: TGTGCCATCAAAGCACTAGCGTCCACAGAAACGCAGTATTTT.

The chain carries TRBV20-1 and TRBJ1-2; unclear D gene. The CDR3 is 10 amino acids. The germline V gene has CDR1 DFQATT and CDR2 SNEGSKA (reference sequence). Trimming took 6 bases from V and 6 from J, leaving 8 bases between them. This CDR3 is CSARSNGYTF. The DNA for the CDR3 is TGCAGTGCCAGATCCAATGGCTACACCTTC.

This clone showed up just a few times. This sequence joins TRBV6-6 and TRBJ2-7; D could derive from TRBD1 or TRBD2 (5 bases each). Trimming removed 1 base from V and 6 bases from J, with 19 bases in between. Per the germline V gene, CDR1 is MNHNY and CDR2 is SVGAGI (reference sequence). The CDR3 extends over 16 amino acids. The CDR3 spells CASSYWAGTPTGEQYF. The CDR3 DNA reads as TGTGCCAGCAGTTACTGGGCAGGGACCCCGACCGGCGAGCAGTACTTC.

Only a few counts were recorded for this clone. The germline gene is not matched at one end of the junction; a read error may be the cause. The chain uses TRBV28 and TRBJ1-2; 7 positions match TRBD1. This CDR3 region has 17 residues. CDR1 and CDR2 (germline): MDHEN, SYDVKM. CDR3 sequence (DNA): TGTGCCAGCAGAGGCAACGGTTTTGGGGGACAGAACTATGTCTACACCTTC. It yields the protein CASRGNGFGGQNYVYTF.

This rearrangement joins TRBV6-1 to TRBJ1-1; D gene uncertain. Trimming took 4 bases from V and 8 from J, leaving 17 bases between them. Germline loops: CDR1 MNHNS, CDR2 SASEGT. The CDR3 consists of 14 residues. CDR3 DNA sequence: TGTGCCAGCAGTGTGGAATTATCCCCGGGGGAAGCTTTCTTT. Translating gives CASSVELSPGEAFF.

This clone was detected a few times. The chain couples TRBV28 to TRBJ2-6; D is tentatively TRBD1 or TRBD2 (5 bases each). This CDR3 is 16 amino acids long. V was clipped by 7 bases and J by 1 base, with 14 bases between them. Per the germline V gene, CDR1 is MDHEN and CDR2 is SYDVKM. CDR3 in amino acids: CASKGRDRSGANVLTF. The DNA of the CDR3 is TGTGCCAGCAAGGGCAGGGACCGATCTGGGGCCAACGTCCTGACTTTC.

The rearrangement joins TRBV6-1 to TRBJ1-5; the D gene is possibly TRBD1 (5 bases). Germline CDR1 and CDR2: MNHNS and SASEGT. With 6 bases removed from V and 7 bases from J, the gap between germline ends came to 16 bases. The CDR3 loop spans 14 amino acids. For the CDR3, the DNA is TGTGCCAGCAGCGGAACAGGAGTAGGGCAGCCCCAGCATTTT. Its translation: CASSGTGVGQPQHF.

The rearrangement joins TRBV3-1 to TRBJ2-1; 11 bases are shared with TRBD1. Germline V CDR1 and CDR2: LGHDT, YNNKEL (reference sequence). V trimming: 4 bases; J trimming: 6 bases; junction bases outside the gene matches: 5. The CDR3 has 15 residues. The CDR3 DNA follows: TGTGCCAGCAGCCCCCGGACAGGGGGCCCCAATGAGCAGTTCTTC. Translated, it gives CASSPRTGGPNEQFF.

This chain links TRBV28 with TRBJ2-3, with TRBD2 as a possible D gene (6 bases). This CDR3 has 15 amino acids. Germline V gene data show CDR1 as MDHEN and CDR2 as SYDVKM. V was trimmed by 2 bases and J by 2 bases, leaving 11 bases between them. The DNA of the CDR3 is TGTGCCAGCAGTTTACCTAGCGCCCTCACAGATACGCAGTATTTT. It yields the protein CASSLPSALTDTQYF. The entire variable domain, with the rest obtained from reference TRBV28 and TRBJ2-3, is as follows: DVKVTQSSRYLVKRTGEKVFLECVQDMDHENMFWYRQDPGLGLRLIYFSYDVKMKEKGDIPEGYSVSREKKERFSLILESASTNQTSMYLCASSLPSALTDTQYFGPGTRLTVL.

V and J are TRBV5-1 and TRBJ1-2, with D hard to call. The germline V gene has CDR1 SGHRS and CDR2 YFSETQ. Trimming removed 2 bases from V and 2 bases from J, with 13 bases in between. This CDR3 has 15 residues. DNA of the CDR3: TGCGCCAGCAGCTTTGGAACGACCTTAAACTATGGCTACACCTTC. It codes for CASSFGTTLNYGYTF.